This T cell receptor beta chain was captured in a study of T cells expressing NK-cell markers. On this clonotype itself: The antigen is undetermined.

Study-wide findings and caveats: For a handful of donors, these clonotypes were likewise the leading ones in the CD3+CD56-NKG2C+ fraction. What remained unclear was the HCMV specificity of expanded NKG2C+ T cell clones.

As the method of synthesis, 5'RACE template switching with UMIs yielded TCR beta cDNA. TCRdb reprocessed the 5' RACE reads and keeps a single row for each CDR3 protein, giving no DNA. The ten most abundant clones cover over 1.1% of a sample with about 460,000 distinct CDR3 sequences. The CDR3 length is 15 residues. Sample: blood T cells: a sorted CD56 or NKG2C T cell subset, CD4+ or CD8+ T cells, or bulk PBMC T cells (not recorded which). The chain is built from TRBV12-3 or TRBV12-4 and TRBJ2-5; TCRdb proposes TRBD2, but this gene call is untestable without DNA. The sequence came from a woman in her forties or fifties in good health. Here the CDR3 reads CASSPQREWGETQYF.